The table lists the clone carrying this T cell receptor (beta chain) with many counts. No antigen is known for it. A second PCR, run for 7 to 11 cycles, used a sample-barcoded 5' primer plus a J-beta primer mix. TCRdb re-called the 5' RACE reads with MiXCR, one entry per CDR3 protein. The sample lists about 640,000 distinct CDR3 sequences, under 30% occurring once. The source of the sample is a study of blood T cells in healthy people across ages. Study-level findings and limits: As age increased, TCR beta diversity per million T cells fell in a roughly linear fashion.

Total RNA extracted from each sample amounted to at least 6 micrograms. V gave up 6 bases and J gave up 12 bases; unmatched junction bases: 4. Germline CDR1 reads MNHEY; CDR2 reads SVGAGI. This CDR3 contains 12 residues. Sequenced sample: blood. The chain joins TRBV6-5 to TRBJ1-5, with TRBD1 matching 11 bases. The sequence was obtained from a woman of 80 years or more in good health. The CDR3 is CASSPGTGGQHF. The CDR3 region has the DNA TGTGCCAGCAGCCCCGGGACAGGGGGCCAGCATTTT.